Here is one T cell receptor beta chain with its context. The target antigen is unknown. This record belongs to a study of cytomegalovirus exposure and HLA in healthy donors. Overall study results and limits: In terms of immune exposure information, only CMV serostatus was available. Later work found that TCR association rates differed between HLA loci; DRB1 had the most and HLA-C the fewest. Among TCR beta chains of equal frequency, HLA-associated ones were more clonally expanded in a later analysis.

CDR1 and CDR2 from the germline V gene are LNHDA and SQIVND (reference sequence). The CDR3 has 16 residues. The J segment lost 5 bases and the V segment lost 3 bases, leaving 3 bases of the junction unmatched. Vbeta (60) and Jbeta (13) primers were used in the PCR. Assay: immunoSEQ multiplex PCR; the TCRdb copy retains only in-frame clones and omits some. The sample has around 120,000 clones; under 90% are singletons. This receptor was identified in a woman aged 40 to 55 in good health and CMV-seronegative. The sequenced sample was PBMCs. This chain links TRBV19 with TRBJ2-2; 13 nucleotides agree with TRBD2. The CDR3 is CASSITSGRATGELFF. For the CDR3, the DNA is TGTGCCAGTAGTATCACTAGCGGGAGGGCGACCGGGGAGCTGTTTTTT.